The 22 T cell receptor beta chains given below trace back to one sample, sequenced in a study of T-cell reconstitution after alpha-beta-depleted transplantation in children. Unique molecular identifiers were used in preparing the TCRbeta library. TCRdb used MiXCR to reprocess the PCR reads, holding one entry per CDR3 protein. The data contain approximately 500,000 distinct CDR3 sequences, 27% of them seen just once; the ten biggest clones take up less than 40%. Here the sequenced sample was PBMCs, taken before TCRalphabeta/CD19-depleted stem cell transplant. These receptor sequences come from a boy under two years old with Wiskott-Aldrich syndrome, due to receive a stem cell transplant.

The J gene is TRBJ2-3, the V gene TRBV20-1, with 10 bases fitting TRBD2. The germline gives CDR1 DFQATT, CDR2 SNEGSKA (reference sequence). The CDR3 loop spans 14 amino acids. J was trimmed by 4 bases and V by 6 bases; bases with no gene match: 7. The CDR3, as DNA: TGCAGTGCGACTAGCGGGCTTCAGTCAGATACGCAGTATTTT. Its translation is CSATSGLQSDTQYF.

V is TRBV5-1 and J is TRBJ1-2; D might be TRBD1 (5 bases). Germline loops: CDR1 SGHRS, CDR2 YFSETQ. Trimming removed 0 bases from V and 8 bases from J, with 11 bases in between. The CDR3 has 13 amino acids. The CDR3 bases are TGCGCCAGCAGCTTGGGGGGCCCCGGCGGCTACACCTTC. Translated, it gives CASSLGGPGGYTF.

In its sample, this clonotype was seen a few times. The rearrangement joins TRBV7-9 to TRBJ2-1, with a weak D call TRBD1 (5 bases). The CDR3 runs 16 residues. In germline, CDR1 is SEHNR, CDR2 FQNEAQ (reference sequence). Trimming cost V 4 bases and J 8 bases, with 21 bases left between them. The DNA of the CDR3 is TGTGCCAGCAGCTCCATCCCGGCCTCAGGGCTCGATGAGCAGTTCTTC. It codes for CASSSIPASGLDEQFF.

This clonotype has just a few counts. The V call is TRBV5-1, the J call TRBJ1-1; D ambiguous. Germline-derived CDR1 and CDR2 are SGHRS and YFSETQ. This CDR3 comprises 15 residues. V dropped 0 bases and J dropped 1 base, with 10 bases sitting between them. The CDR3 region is CASSLAGGQNTEAFF. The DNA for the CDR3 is TGCGCCAGCAGCTTGGCCGGCGGCCAGAACACTGAAGCTTTCTTT.

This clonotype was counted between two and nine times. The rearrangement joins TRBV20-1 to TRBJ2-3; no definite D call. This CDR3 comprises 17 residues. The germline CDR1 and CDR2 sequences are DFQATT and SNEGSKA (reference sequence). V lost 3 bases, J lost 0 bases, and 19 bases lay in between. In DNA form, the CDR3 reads TGCAGTGCTAGTCTTAGGATGACATCCATTAGCACAGATACGCAGTATTTT. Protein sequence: CSASLRMTSISTDTQYF.

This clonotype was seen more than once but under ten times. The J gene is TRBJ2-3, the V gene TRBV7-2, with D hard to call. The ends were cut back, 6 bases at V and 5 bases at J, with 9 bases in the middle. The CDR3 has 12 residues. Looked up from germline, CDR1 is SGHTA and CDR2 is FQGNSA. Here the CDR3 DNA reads TGTGCCAGCAGAAAGGCCGGAGATACGCAGTATTTT. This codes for CASRKAGDTQYF.

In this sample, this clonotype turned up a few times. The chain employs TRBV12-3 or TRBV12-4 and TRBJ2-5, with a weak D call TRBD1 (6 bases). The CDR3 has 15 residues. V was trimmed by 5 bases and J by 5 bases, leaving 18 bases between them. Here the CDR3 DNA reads TGTGCCAGCAGTAAAGGGACACTCTCCGGTGAGACCCAGTACTTC. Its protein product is CASSKGTLSGETQYF.

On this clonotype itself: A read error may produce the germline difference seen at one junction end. DNA of the CDR3: TGCGCCAGCATCTTGGAAGGGACCGGGGAGCTGTTTTTT. Amino acid sequence: CASILEGTGELFF. V gene TRBV5-1 combines with J gene TRBJ2-2; D is uncertain. CDR3 size: 13 residues. Germline V gives CDR1 SGHRS, CDR2 YFSETQ.

The CDR3 DNA reads as TGCGCCAGCAGCTCCGGAAGGGGGTCGGGAGTGTTAAACACCGGGGAGCTGTTTTTT. Protein: CASSSGRGSGVLNTGELFF. The V gene is TRBV5-1, the J gene TRBJ2-2; the D call may be TRBD1 or TRBD2 (6 bases each). Per germline, CDR1 SGHRS and CDR2 YFSETQ. The ends were cut back, 3 bases at V and 2 bases at J, with 23 bases in the middle. The CDR3 consists of 19 residues.

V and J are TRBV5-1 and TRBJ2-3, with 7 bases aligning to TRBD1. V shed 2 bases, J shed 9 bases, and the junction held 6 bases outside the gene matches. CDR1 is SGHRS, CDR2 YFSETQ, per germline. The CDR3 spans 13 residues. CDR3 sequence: CASSFDREYTQYF. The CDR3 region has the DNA TGCGCCAGCAGCTTCGACAGGGAGTACACGCAGTATTTT.

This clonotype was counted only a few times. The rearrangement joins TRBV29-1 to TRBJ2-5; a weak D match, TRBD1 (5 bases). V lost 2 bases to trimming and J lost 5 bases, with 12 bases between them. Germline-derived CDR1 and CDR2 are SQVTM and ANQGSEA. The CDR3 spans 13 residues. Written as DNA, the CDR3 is TGCAGCGTTGAACCAGGGTATTGGGAGACCCAGTACTTC. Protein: CSVEPGYWETQYF.

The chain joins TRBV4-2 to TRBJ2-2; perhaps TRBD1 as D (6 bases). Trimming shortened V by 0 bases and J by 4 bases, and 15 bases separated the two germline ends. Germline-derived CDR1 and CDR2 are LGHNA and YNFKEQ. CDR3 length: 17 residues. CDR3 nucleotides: TGTGCCAGCAGCCAAGATGGTGGGAAAGGGGGCACCGGGGAGCTGTTTTTT. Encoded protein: CASSQDGGKGGTGELFF.

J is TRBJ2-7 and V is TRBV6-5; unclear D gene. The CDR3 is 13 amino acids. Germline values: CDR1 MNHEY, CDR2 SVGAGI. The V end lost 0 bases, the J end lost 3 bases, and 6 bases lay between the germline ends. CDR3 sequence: CASSYSMGYEQYF. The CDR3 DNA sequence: TGTGCCAGCAGTTACTCGATGGGCTACGAGCAGTACTTC.

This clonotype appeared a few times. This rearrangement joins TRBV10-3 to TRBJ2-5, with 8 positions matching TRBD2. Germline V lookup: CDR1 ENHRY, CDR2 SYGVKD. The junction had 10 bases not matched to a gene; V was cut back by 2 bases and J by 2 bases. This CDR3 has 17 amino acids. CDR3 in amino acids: CAISENPAGVSQETQYF. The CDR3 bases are TGTGCCATCAGTGAGAATCCAGCGGGAGTATCTCAAGAGACCCAGTACTTC.

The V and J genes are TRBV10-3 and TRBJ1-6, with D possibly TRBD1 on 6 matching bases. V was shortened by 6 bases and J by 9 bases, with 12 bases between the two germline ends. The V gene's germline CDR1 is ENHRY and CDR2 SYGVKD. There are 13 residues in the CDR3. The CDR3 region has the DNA TGTGCCATCAGCCGGGACATTGGTTCACCCCTCCACTTT. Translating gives CAISRDIGSPLHF.

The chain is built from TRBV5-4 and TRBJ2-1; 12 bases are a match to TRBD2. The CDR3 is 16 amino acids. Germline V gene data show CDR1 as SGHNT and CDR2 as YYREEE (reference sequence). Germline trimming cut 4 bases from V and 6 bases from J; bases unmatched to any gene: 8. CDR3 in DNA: TGTGCCAGCAGCGCCAGACTAGCGGGAGCTAGCAATGAGCAGTTCTTC. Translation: CASSARLAGASNEQFF.

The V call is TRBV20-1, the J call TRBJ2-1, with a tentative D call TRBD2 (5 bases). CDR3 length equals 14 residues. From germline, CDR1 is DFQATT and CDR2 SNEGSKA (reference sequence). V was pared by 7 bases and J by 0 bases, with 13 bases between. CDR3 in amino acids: CSGFSESSYNEQFF. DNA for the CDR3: TGCAGTGGGTTTAGCGAGAGCTCCTACAATGAGCAGTTCTTC.

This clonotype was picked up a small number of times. The CDR3 DNA sequence: TGTGCCAGCAGTTATGGGTCCGATGAGCAGTTCTTC. It specifies CASSYGSDEQFF. The J gene is TRBJ2-1, the V gene TRBV12-3 or TRBV12-4, with D uncertain. Trimming shortened V by 4 bases and J by 8 bases, and 9 bases separated the two germline ends. CDR3 size: 12 residues.

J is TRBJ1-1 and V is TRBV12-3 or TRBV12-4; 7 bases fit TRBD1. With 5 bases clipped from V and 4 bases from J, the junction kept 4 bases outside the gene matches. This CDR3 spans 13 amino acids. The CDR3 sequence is CASSAGGITEAFF. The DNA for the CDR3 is TGTGCCAGCAGTGCAGGGGGAATCACTGAAGCTTTCTTT.

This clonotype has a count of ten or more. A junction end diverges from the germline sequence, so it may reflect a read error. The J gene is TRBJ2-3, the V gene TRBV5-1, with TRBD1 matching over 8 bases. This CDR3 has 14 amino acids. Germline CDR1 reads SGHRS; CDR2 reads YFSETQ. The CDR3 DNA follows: TGTGCCAGCAGTCCGGACAGGGGCACAGATACGCAGTATTTT. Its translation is CASSPDRGTDTQYF.

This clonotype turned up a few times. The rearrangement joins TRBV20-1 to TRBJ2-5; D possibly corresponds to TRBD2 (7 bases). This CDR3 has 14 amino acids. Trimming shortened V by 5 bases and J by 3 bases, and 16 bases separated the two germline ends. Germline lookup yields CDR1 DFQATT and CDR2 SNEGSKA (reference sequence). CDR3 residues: CSARWGGGKETQYF. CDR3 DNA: TGCAGTGCTCGATGGGGGGGCGGGAAAGAGACCCAGTACTTC.

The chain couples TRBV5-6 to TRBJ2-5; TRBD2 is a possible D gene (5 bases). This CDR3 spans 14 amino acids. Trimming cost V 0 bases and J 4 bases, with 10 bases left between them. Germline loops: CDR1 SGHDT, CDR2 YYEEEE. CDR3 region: CASSLGGLPETQYF. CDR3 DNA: TGTGCCAGCAGCTTGGGCGGGTTGCCAGAGACCCAGTACTTC.